This TCR beta chain comes out of a study of blood T cell repertoires in COVID-19 (dated by TCRdb to the early 2020s). Study-wide context: Samples from collaborators originated in the United States, Italy and Spain and spanned both the acute and convalescent phases of COVID-19. Sample metadata almost always included a de-identified subject ID, COVID-19 status, age in years and sex. Deeply sampled blood TCRbeta repertoires from subjects exposed to, actively infected with, or recovered from COVID-19 were included in the dataset. The material from the prospective study consisted of cDNA or gDNA derived from T cells, B-cell-depleted T cells, or PBMCs. HLA class I and class II types, where available, came from metadata supplied by the sample provider rather than from assay-based typing. The samples were drawn from the first 160 participants of the ongoing ImmuneRACE study and from 950 to 1,500 subjects provided by 6 global collaborators. The repertoires were released in a freely available public database intended as a resource for research on the immune response to SARS-CoV-2.

Participants in the prospective study were enrolled through a virtual design, were aged roughly 18 to 100 years, and lived in 20 to 30 United States geographic areas. Cohort assignment in the prospective study relied on participant-reported clinical history from a screening survey and a study questionnaire. Recovered participants in ImmuneRACE Cohort 3 were defined by two consecutive negative NP/OP PCR tests, clearance by a healthcare professional, or resolution of symptoms. In the prospective study, mobile phlebotomists collected whole blood, serum and a nasopharyngeal or oropharyngeal swab from each participant. Participants in the prospective study had the option to provide additional blood draws and questionnaires over a roughly 2-month period. Before DNA extraction, blood samples from the prospective study were shipped at room temperature or frozen. About this clone: The clone's antigen remains unknown. Base qualities are missing; no much larger clone stands one base away.

General conclusions and limits of the study: The quantity of clinical and demographic metadata differed by source and by participant and was supplied without curation.

The germline V and J ends show losses of 6 bases and 3 bases respectively, and no gene match explains 13 bases of the junction. Reading from cysteine to phenylalanine, the CDR3 counts 16 amino acids. Of all the DNA, just the CDR3 is kept, 48 bases in frame from base 1. Via the germline V gene (reference sequence), CDR1 is GTSNPN and CDR2 SVGIG. The immunoSEQ Assay, a bias-controlled multiplex PCR, was used to amplify TCRbeta CDR3 regions from genomic DNA. Per the authors' processing: Within the assay, amplification of reference gene primers was used to estimate how many nucleated cells each sample contained. To quantify the absolute abundance of each unique TCRbeta CDR3 rearrangement, sequence reads were collapsed and filtered. For each sample, productive Simpson clonality was calculated by taking the square root of Simpson's diversity index across productive rearrangements. This is the immuneACCESS table as TCRdb keeps it, with only in-frame sequences that have V and J called. A part of the clones is gone; compared with another copy, unresolved V genes explain less than half, and the rest is unexplained. That table is the source of V, J and clone size, and D and trimming were worked out from the DNA. In this sample the table shows about 180,000 clones, 80% to 90% of which occur a single time. The ten largest clones take up roughly 8.9% of the sample.

Sequences were obtained from PBMCs or T cells enriched from blood (not recorded which). This receptor was taken from a woman between 18 and 29 years old who had recovered from COVID-19. The sequence joins TRBV30 to TRBJ2-2; 7 bases in the junction line up with TRBD2. The DNA sequence is TGTGCCTGTGGAGTGGCTAGCGGAGTTTACACCGGGGAGCTGTTTTTT. Its protein product is CACGVASGVYTGELFF.